This T cell receptor (beta chain) was identified during a study of Ad26.COV2.S vaccination and SARS-CoV-2 variants. Study findings and constraints: The authors reported substantial breadth in spike-specific CD8+ and CD4+ T cell responses after vaccination. Total T cell responses, in the TCR breadth and depth analyses, may have been underestimated.

As for this clone: Its target is unknown.

The V gene end was trimmed by 3 bases and the J gene end by 6 bases; junction bases not matched to a gene: 5. The CDR3 contains 14 residues. The V gene's germline CDR1 is SGDLS and CDR2 YYNGEE. TCRdb's copy holds only in-frame clones and misses some; the assay was immunoSEQ multiplex PCR. The sample has around 170,000 clones; around nine tenths are singletons. Sequences were derived from peripheral blood, sampled after recovery from COVID-19. This receptor was taken from a human donor who had recovered from COVID-19. This rearrangement joins TRBV9 to TRBJ2-1; 8 nucleotides agree with TRBD2. As DNA, the CDR3 is TGTGCCAGCAGCGCCACTAGCGGTCGCAATGAGCAGTTCTTC. It encodes CASSATSGRNEQFF.